This TCR beta chain was identified during a study of T cells in Graves' hyperthyroidism and ophthalmopathy. Overall study results and limits: Most clonotypes expanded in thyroid above 0.001 were likewise present in blood. Before onset, by a median of around 6.4 months, the model predicted ophthalmopathy. The authors' 13 V-J model separated ophthalmopathy from stable hyperthyroidism.

From RNA transcripts, TCR beta CDR3 regions were amplified. An initial round of RT-PCR targeting the TCR CDR3 relied on the HTBI primer set. TCRdb recomputed calls from the multiplex PCR reads with MiXCR, one row per CDR3 protein. The table has hundreds of thousands of distinct CDR3 sequences, roughly 15% seen once. The CDR3 has 14 amino acids. V gave up 6 bases and J gave up 10 bases, with 19 bases separating them. Germline values: CDR1 DFQATT, CDR2 SNEGSKA (reference sequence). This clonotype was recorded at least ten times. Antigen specificity is unknown. The TCR was taken from a woman aged 60 to 75 with Graves' ophthalmopathy. Sequencing input: blood. The chain recombines TRBV20-1 with TRBJ1-6; D might be TRBD1 (6 bases). CDR3 DNA sequence: TGCAGTGCCGAGTGGGGCAGGGGAGAATCACCCCTCCACTTT. Amino acids: CSAEWGRGESPLHF.